This entry lists 7 T cell receptor beta chains sequenced from one sample in a study of CD8+ T cells in alopecia areata. RNA extraction and reverse transcription yielded cDNA as sequencing template. Clones were read by immunoSEQ multiplex PCR, and TCRdb kept only the in-frame ones, dropping some. The sample lists a few hundred thousand clones; around two thirds were seen once. Sequencing was performed on CD4+ T cells sorted from blood, taken at week 0. These receptors came from a human donor with alopecia areata.

V gene TRBV11-2 combines with J gene TRBJ2-2; a weak D match, TRBD2 (6 bases). Trimming removed 4 bases at V and 7 bases at J, with 10 bases between. Per the germline V gene, CDR1 is SGHAT and CDR2 is FQNNGV. This CDR3 is built from 13 residues. The CDR3 loop is CASSYRLGGELFF. The CDR3 nucleotides are TGTGCCAGCAGCTACCGACTAGGCGGGGAGCTGTTTTTT.

The chain employs TRBV10-3 and TRBJ2-3; D may be TRBD1 (6 bases). Germline CDR1 and CDR2: ENHRY and SYGVKD. The CDR3 covers 15 residues. The V end was cut by 6 bases, the J end by 3 bases, with 16 bases between. The chain's CDR3 is CAISTQGPGTDTQYF. In DNA, the CDR3 is TGTGCCATCAGCACCCAGGGGCCGGGTACAGATACGCAGTATTTT.

This chain joins TRBV29-1 and TRBJ2-7, with 10 positions matching TRBD1. Trimming at V came to 2 bases and at J to 3 bases, leaving 19 bases not matched to a gene. Germline V lookup: CDR1 SQVTM, CDR2 ANQGSEA. CDR3 length equals 19 residues. The CDR3 loop is CSVELAGTGAGGILYEQYF. The CDR3 bases are TGCAGCGTTGAACTGGCGGGGACAGGGGCCGGCGGTATCCTCTACGAGCAGTACTTC.

The genes are TRBV7-2 and TRBJ1-6; D ambiguous. CDR1 and CDR2 from the germline V gene are SGHTA and FQGNSA. The CDR3 extends over 14 amino acids. The V gene lost 3 bases and the J gene lost 7 bases, with 10 bases spanning the gap. The CDR3 DNA follows: TGTGCCAGCAGCTTCGCCGGGAAAAATTCACCCCTCCACTTT. It encodes CASSFAGKNSPLHF. Variable domain in full (rest from reference TRBV7-2 and TRBJ1-6): GAGVSQSPSNKVTEKGKDVELRCDPISGHTALYWYRQSLGQGLEFLIYFQGNSAPDKSGLPSDRFSAERTGGSVSTLTIQRTQQEDSAVYLCASSFAGKNSPLHFGNGTRLTVT.

This clone was picked up one time. V gene TRBV30 combines with J gene TRBJ2-2; D is ambiguous. Trimming left V 4 bases short and J 6 bases short, with 3 bases between. This CDR3 is built from 10 residues. The germline V gene has CDR1 GTSNPN and CDR2 SVGIG (reference sequence). The CDR3 region has the DNA TGTGCCTGGAAGGCCGGGGAGCTGTTTTTT. It codes for CAWKAGELFF.

As DNA, the CDR3 is TGTGCCTGGAGGACAGGGACAGCAAATGGCTACACCTTC. This sequence encodes CAWRTGTANGYTF. The chain recombines TRBV30 with TRBJ1-2; 7 bases match TRBD1. From germline, CDR1 is GTSNPN and CDR2 SVGIG (reference sequence). The CDR3 is 13 amino acids. Trimming took 3 bases from V and 6 from J; bases not matched to a gene: 7.

This clone was seen more than once but under ten times. V and J are TRBV18 and TRBJ2-1; D unresolved. CDR3 length: 13 amino acids. CDR1 and CDR2 (germline): KGHSH, LQKENI. V was shortened by 1 base and J by 7 bases, with 8 bases between the two germline ends. CDR3 loop: CASSPRGINEQFF. CDR3 DNA: TGTGCCAGCTCACCACGTGGGATTAATGAGCAGTTCTTC.